Shown below are 10 T cell receptor beta chains from a single sample sequenced in a study of cytomegalovirus exposure and HLA in healthy donors. 13 Jbeta primers and 60 Vbeta primers were used for the PCR. Some clones are missing from TCRdb's copy, which holds only in-frame ones; the method was immunoSEQ multiplex PCR. The sample holds 56,000 or so clones. The specimen was PBMCs. Receptors originate from a female donor in good health and CMV-seronegative.

The chain recombines TRBV29-1 with TRBJ2-3, with a possible D match to TRBD2 (5 bases). CDR3 length: 12 amino acids. Trimming cost V 6 bases and J 6 bases, with 13 bases left between them. Germline V lookup: CDR1 SQVTM, CDR2 ANQGSEA. CDR3 loop: CSVADSGDTQYF. Here the CDR3 DNA reads TGCAGCGTGGCTGACTCGGGGGATACGCAGTATTTT.

This chain joins TRBV4-2 and TRBJ1-1; the match to TRBD1 covers 9 bases. Germline assignment: CDR1 LGHNA and CDR2 YNFKEQ. V lost 4 bases, J lost 3 bases, and 6 bases stayed unmatched. The CDR3 sequence is 15 residues long. Here the CDR3 DNA reads TGTGCCAGCAGCCTCCCGGACAGGGGTGACACTGAAGCTTTCTTT. Translated, it gives CASSLPDRGDTEAFF.

The rearrangement links TRBV6-5 to TRBJ1-1, with D perhaps TRBD1 (6 bases). The CDR3 covers 15 residues. Deletions cut 5 bases from V and 8 bases from J, with 21 bases between. Germline V gene lookup returns CDR1 MNHEY and CDR2 SVGAGI. CDR3 DNA: TGTGCCAGCAGTCCCGGGACATTCCTGGGCTCGGAAGCTTTCTTT. Translated: CASSPGTFLGSEAFF.

This chain joins TRBV19 and TRBJ2-5; D gene ambiguous. Germline CDR1 is LNHDA and CDR2 is SQIVND (reference sequence). Trimming left V 1 base short and J 0 bases short, with 6 bases between. The CDR3 length is 14 residues. The CDR3 here is CASSIGPYQETQYF. In DNA form, the CDR3 reads TGTGCCAGTAGTATAGGGCCGTACCAAGAGACCCAGTACTTC.

V usage is TRBV19 and J usage is TRBJ2-7; 8 bases line up with TRBD1. Germline V gives CDR1 LNHDA, CDR2 SQIVND (reference sequence). This CDR3 spans 16 amino acids. V lost 5 bases and J lost 0; bases outside the gene matches: 9. The CDR3 DNA reads as TGTGCCAGTAGTTTACAGGGGGGCCCTAGCTCCTACGAGCAGTACTTC. Translated: CASSLQGGPSSYEQYF.

This rearrangement joins TRBV9 to TRBJ1-2, with D unclear. The CDR3 consists of 14 residues. Germline V CDR1 and CDR2: SGDLS, YYNGEE. V lost 0 bases to trimming and J lost 4 bases, with 10 bases between them. CDR3 coding DNA: TGTGCCAGCAGCGTAGCAACAGCAGGCTATGGCTACACCTTC. Translated, it gives CASSVATAGYGYTF.

V and J are TRBV2 and TRBJ1-1, with TRBD1 as a possible D gene (5 bases). The length of the CDR3 is 15 residues. CDR1 is SNHLY, CDR2 FYNNEI, per germline. V was trimmed by 7 bases and J by 1 base, leaving 16 bases between them. This CDR3 is CASTRWGGENTEAFF. In DNA, the CDR3 is TGTGCCAGCACCCGTTGGGGAGGGGAGAACACTGAAGCTTTCTTT.

CDR3 bases: TGTGCCAGCTCACCATCAAGTTACCGGGAGGGGACTGAAGCTTTCTTT. Its translation is CASSPSSYREGTEAFF. The genes are TRBV18 and TRBJ1-1, with D possibly being TRBD1 (5 bases). The CDR3 is made up of 16 amino acids. CDR1 KGHSH and CDR2 LQKENI come from the germline V gene. V lost 2 bases and J 5 bases, leaving 18 bases between the germline ends.

The gene calls are TRBV5-6 and TRBJ1-1; the D gene is possibly TRBD1 (5 bases). With 2 bases removed from V and 1 base from J, the gap between germline ends came to 6 bases. The CDR3 has 13 residues. In germline, CDR1 is SGHDT, CDR2 YYEEEE. CDR3 residues: CASSFDRNTEAFF. In DNA, the CDR3 is TGTGCCAGCAGCTTCGACAGGAACACTGAAGCTTTCTTT.

The genes are TRBV28 and TRBJ1-1; TRBD1 aligns across 7 bases. The V segment lost 5 bases and the J segment 7 bases; nucleotides outside the gene matches: 10. The CDR3 totals 14 residues. Germline loops: CDR1 MDHEN, CDR2 SYDVKM. The CDR3: CASSMTGTDYEAFF. CDR3 nucleotide sequence: TGTGCCAGCAGTATGACAGGGACGGACTATGAAGCTTTCTTT.